This T cell receptor beta chain was recovered during a study of T cell changes during pregnancy in multiple sclerosis. The protocol was immunoSEQ multiplex PCR, while the TCRdb copy is restricted to in-frame clones and leaves out a portion. Among more than 75,000 clones listed, about 95% were seen once. CDR3 length: 16 amino acids. CDR1 and CDR2 from the germline V gene are SGHNT and YENEEA. Germline trimming cut 6 bases from V and 6 bases from J; bases unmatched to any gene: 13. J is TRBJ2-2 and V is TRBV11-3; 7 nucleotides match TRBD2. Sequencing used peripheral blood, obtained in the third trimester of pregnancy. This sequence was found in a female donor with multiple sclerosis, enrolled in a pregnancy study. The CDR3 protein is CASRPGGRVESGELFF. DNA for the CDR3: TGTGCCAGCAGACCGGGAGGAAGGGTAGAATCCGGGGAGCTGTTTTTT.